These 18 T cell receptor beta chains originate from one sample sequenced in a study of naive and memory T cell subsets (TCRdb year 2017). The library was prepared using UMI-ligation and nested PCR. These reads were obtained on an Illumina MiSeq. The beta constant-region primer consisted of an equimolar mixture of two oligonucleotides that together covered TRBC1 and TRBC2. Four rounds of PCR, combining the SP2 primer with nested alpha and beta constant-region primers, were used to amplify the ligated cDNA. Using fastp at Q25 and MiXCR, TCRdb reprocessed the public reads and kept productive beta chains. Each CDR3 protein appears once, grouped with its most common genes and DNA. Across this sample there are some 110,000 distinct CDR3 sequences, with 35% to 40% seen only once. The ten largest account for 0.9% of the sample. The sample consisted of central memory CD4+ T cells from blood. Sample cell subset or site, as interpreted from the label and publication: central memory, CD45RA- CD27+. Receptors were obtained from a human donor in good health.

The chain joins TRBV19 to TRBJ2-1; TRBD1 matches 7 bases. V shed 3 bases and J 9 bases; nucleotides not matched to a gene: 11. Germline loops: CDR1 LNHDA, CDR2 SQIVND (reference sequence). The CDR3 extends over 15 amino acids. The CDR3 is CASSIEGARAGEQFF. DNA for the CDR3: TGTGCCAGTAGTATTGAGGGGGCGCGGGCCGGTGAGCAGTTCTTC.

CDR3 region: CASSLIGPYEQYF. For the CDR3, the DNA is TGCGCCAGCAGCTTGATAGGACCCTACGAGCAGTACTTC. This chain joins TRBV5-1 and TRBJ2-7, with D unclear. CDR3 length: 13 amino acids. Trimming shortened V by 1 base and J by 2 bases, and 7 bases separated the two germline ends. Germline V gene data show CDR1 as SGHRS and CDR2 as YFSETQ.

The V call is TRBV12-3 or TRBV12-4, the J call TRBJ1-3; D is uncertain. CDR3 length: 15 amino acids. The V gene lost 5 bases and the J gene lost 0 bases, with 11 bases spanning the gap. DNA for the CDR3: TGTGCCAGCAGTGCCGCCGGGTCCTCTGGAAACACCATATATTTT. It codes for CASSAAGSSGNTIYF.

This clonotype occurred many times. V gene TRBV28 combines with J gene TRBJ1-1; no clear D. CDR1 and CDR2 (germline): MDHEN, SYDVKM. V was pared by 4 bases and J by 13 bases, with 28 bases between. This CDR3 has 16 residues. This CDR3 is CASSSLWSEDYPRDFF. Written as DNA, the CDR3 is TGTGCCAGCAGTTCCCTATGGTCTGAGGACTACCCGCGGGATTTCTTT.

This rearrangement joins TRBV15 to TRBJ1-5; D call uncertain. Germline V gene lookup returns CDR1 LNHNV and CDR2 YYDKDF (reference sequence). The CDR3 spans 15 residues. Trimming shortened V by 1 base and J by 2 bases, and 9 bases separated the two germline ends. CDR3 in amino acids: CATSRGGRGNQPQHF. In DNA, the CDR3 is TGTGCCACCAGCAGAGGTGGGCGTGGCAATCAGCCCCAGCATTTT.

The V gene is TRBV14, the J gene TRBJ1-1; D remains unclear. Trimming took off 4 bases at V and 2 bases at J, with 11 bases between the two ends. The CDR3 has 14 amino acids. The germline gives CDR1 SGHDN, CDR2 FVKESK. This chain's CDR3 is CASSRNNPNTEAFF. The CDR3 DNA sequence: TGTGCCAGCAGCCGAAATAATCCTAACACTGAAGCTTTCTTT.

The chain has TRBV9 and TRBJ1-2; D is possibly TRBD1 (5 bases). CDR1 and CDR2 from the germline V gene are SGDLS and YYNGEE. This CDR3 is built from 14 residues. V was trimmed by 3 bases and J by 5 bases, leaving 14 bases between them. The CDR3 spells CASSADQGGYGYTF. For the CDR3, the DNA is TGTGCCAGCAGCGCCGACCAGGGCGGGTATGGCTACACCTTC.

The chain recombines TRBV7-2 with TRBJ2-7; TRBD2 agrees at 13 bases. Germline lookup yields CDR1 SGHTA and CDR2 FQGNSA. Unmatched junction bases numbered 7, after V lost 2 bases and J lost 0 bases. The length of the CDR3 is 18 residues. The CDR3 DNA is TGTGCCAGCAGCTTAACGGGGGGACTAGCGGGGAGCTCCTACGAGCAGTACTTC. Translation gives CASSLTGGLAGSSYEQYF.

V and J are TRBV3-1 and TRBJ2-6; D unclear. This CDR3 is built from 16 residues. Trimming left V 3 bases short and J 2 bases short, with 11 bases between. Germline loops: CDR1 LGHDT, CDR2 YNNKEL (reference sequence). The CDR3 DNA reads as TGTGCCAGCAGCCAGAACCCCAAGGCTGGGGCCAACGTCCTGACTTTC. It is translated as CASSQNPKAGANVLTF.

The rearrangement joins TRBV20-1 to TRBJ2-4; no reliable D call. CDR3 length equals 14 residues. V shed 2 bases and J shed 4 bases, with 12 bases lying between them. Germline V lookup: CDR1 DFQATT, CDR2 SNEGSKA (reference sequence). In DNA, the CDR3 is TGCAGTGCTAGATCCAGTTACTATAAAAACATTCAGTACTTC. Translated: CSARSSYYKNIQYF.

The J gene is TRBJ1-2, the V gene TRBV15; 11 positions agree with TRBD1. The CDR3 loop spans 15 amino acids. Germline CDR1 and CDR2: LNHNV and YYDKDF (reference sequence). With 6 bases clipped from V and 2 bases from J, the junction kept 5 bases outside the gene matches. CDR3 sequence reads: CATRSGTGGNYGYTF. Here the CDR3 DNA reads TGTGCCACCAGAAGTGGGACAGGGGGAAACTATGGCTACACCTTC. Combining the CDR3 with reference TRBV15 and TRBJ1-2 gives the whole variable domain DAMVIQNPRYQVTQFGKPVTLSCSQTLNHNVMYWYQQKSSQAPKLLFHYYDKDFNNEADTPDNFQSRRPNTSFCFLDIRSPGLGDTAMYLCATRSGTGGNYGYTFGSGTRLTVV.

This clonotype showed up just a few times. The chain employs TRBV29-1 and TRBJ2-6; TRBD1 matches 7 bases. V shed 5 bases and J 0 bases; nucleotides not matched to a gene: 7. Germline V gene sequence: CDR1 SQVTM, CDR2 ANQGSEA. This CDR3 contains 16 residues. In nucleotides, the CDR3 is TGCAGCGTTTCGACAGGGCGAATCTCTGGGGCCAACGTCCTGACTTTC. It translates to CSVSTGRISGANVLTF. Full variable domain (outside the CDR3, taken from reference TRBV29-1 and TRBJ2-6): SAVISQKPSRDICQRGTSLTIQCQVDSQVTMMFWYRQQPGQSLTLIATANQGSEATYESGFVIDKFPISRPNLTFSTLTVSNMSPEDSSIYLCSVSTGRISGANVLTFGAGSRLTVL.

This clonotype was detected a few times. The chain carries TRBV20-1 and TRBJ2-5, with unresolved D. There are 13 residues in the CDR3. Trimming left V 5 bases short and J 4 bases short, with 14 bases between. Per germline, CDR1 DFQATT and CDR2 SNEGSKA (reference sequence). CDR3 residues: CSAPPFYSETQYF. In DNA form, the CDR3 reads TGCAGTGCTCCCCCCTTTTACTCAGAGACCCAGTACTTC.

This clonotype was counted only a few times. The chain links TRBV20-1 to TRBJ2-1, with TRBD2 matching 9 bases. The CDR3 consists of 17 residues. The germline V gene has CDR1 DFQATT and CDR2 SNEGSKA (reference sequence). V gave up 6 bases and J gave up 7 bases; unmatched junction bases: 19. The CDR3 spells CSAPKAGGGISSNEQFF. In DNA, the CDR3 is TGCAGTGCCCCGAAGGCGGGGGGGGGTATTTCGAGTAATGAGCAGTTCTTC.

This chain uses TRBV30 with TRBJ2-7, with D perhaps TRBD2 (5 bases). V was pared by 2 bases and J by 6 bases, with 17 bases between. The CDR3 is 14 amino acids. Germline V gene lookup returns CDR1 GTSNPN and CDR2 SVGIG (reference sequence). CDR3 protein: CAWSQSFVGGEQYF. CDR3 DNA: TGTGCCTGGAGTCAATCTTTTGTAGGAGGCGAGCAGTACTTC.

This clonotype came up a few times. The V call is TRBV23-1, the J call TRBJ2-1; no clear D. TRBV23-1 is an open reading frame, and its role is uncertain. The V gene lost 3 bases and the J gene lost 2 bases, with 11 bases spanning the gap. The CDR3 extends over 15 amino acids. The chain's CDR3 is CASSQMGLAYNEQFF. For the CDR3, the DNA is TGCGCCAGCAGTCAGATGGGATTAGCCTACAATGAGCAGTTCTTC.

This clonotype was recorded a few times. The chain is built from TRBV29-1 and TRBJ2-1; 10 bases fit TRBD1. Germline CDR1 SQVTM, CDR2 ANQGSEA. The CDR3 covers 14 residues. Trimming removed 1 base from V and 5 bases from J; junction bases left unmatched: 2. This CDR3 reads CSVEGDRGDNEQFF. Written as DNA, the CDR3 is TGCAGCGTTGAAGGGGACAGGGGTGACAATGAGCAGTTCTTC.

The V gene is TRBV6-1, the J gene TRBJ2-7; no clear D gene. CDR3 length equals 12 residues. Trimming took 4 bases from V and 0 from J, leaving 4 bases between them. Germline V gene lookup returns CDR1 MNHNS and CDR2 SASEGT. The CDR3 reads CASSAVSYEQYF. The DNA for the CDR3 is TGTGCCAGCAGTGCGGTCTCCTACGAGCAGTACTTC.